The 14 T cell receptor beta chains reported below all come from one sample, sequenced in a study of blood T cell repertoires in COVID-19. This table comes from immunoSEQ multiplex PCR, and its TCRdb copy is limited to in-frame clones, with some not included. Here the sample spans 250,000 or so clones, 88% being singletons. Sequencing was done on a sample of peripheral blood. Every receptor here comes from a woman between 25 and 40 years old with acute or convalescent COVID-19.

The V and J genes are TRBV9 and TRBJ2-1; 7 nucleotides line up with TRBD1. Looked up from germline, CDR1 is SGDLS and CDR2 is YYNGEE. This CDR3 is 15 amino acids long. V trimming: 6 bases; J trimming: 3 bases; junction bases outside the gene matches: 9. The CDR3 spells CASNLGTEVYNEQFF. The CDR3 DNA reads TGTGCCAGCAACCTCGGGACAGAGGTCTACAATGAGCAGTTCTTC.

This chain links TRBV18 with TRBJ1-6; 9 positions agree with TRBD1. CDR1 and CDR2 (germline): KGHSH, LQKENI. With 4 bases clipped from V and 9 bases from J, the junction kept 7 bases outside the gene matches. This CDR3 is built from 15 residues. The CDR3 reads CASSLSRDRVSPLHF. CDR3 in DNA: TGTGCCAGCTCACTGTCCCGGGACAGGGTTTCACCCCTCCACTTT.

The chain uses TRBV6-2 or TRBV6-3 and TRBJ2-4, with 8 nucleotides matching TRBD1. The germline gives CDR1 MNHEY, CDR2 SVGEGT. Unmatched junction bases numbered 2, after V lost 6 bases and J lost 1 base. CDR3 size: 14 residues. Here the CDR3 DNA reads TGTGCCAGCAGCCAGGGGGCGGCCAAAAACATTCAGTACTTC. Encoded protein: CASSQGAAKNIQYF.

The chain links TRBV19 to TRBJ2-7, with D possibly being TRBD1 (6 bases). The CDR3 spans 14 residues. V gave up 3 bases and J gave up 4 bases, with 13 bases separating them. Per germline, CDR1 LNHDA and CDR2 SQIVND (reference sequence). CDR3 loop: CASSMNRVPYEQYF. For the CDR3, the DNA is TGTGCCAGTAGTATGAACAGGGTTCCTTACGAGCAGTACTTC.

The genes are TRBV10-2 and TRBJ2-1; TRBD1 matches 11 bases. Germline assignment: CDR1 WSHSY and CDR2 SAAADI. The CDR3 is 15 residues long. With 5 bases clipped from V and 4 bases from J, the junction kept 4 bases outside the gene matches. CDR3 amino acids: CASSRGQGDYNEQFF. The CDR3 DNA reads TGCGCCAGCAGTCGGGGACAGGGGGATTACAATGAGCAGTTCTTC.

The rearrangement links TRBV11-3 to TRBJ1-4; the D is unclear. The germline V gene encodes CDR1 SGHNT and CDR2 YENEEA. The CDR3 consists of 13 residues. The V gene lost 5 bases and the J gene lost 7 bases, with 11 bases spanning the gap. CDR3 amino acids: CASSLSAVEKLFF. The CDR3 coding sequence is TGTGCCAGCAGCCTAAGTGCGGTTGAAAAACTGTTTTTT. Complete variable domain (other parts from reference TRBV11-3 and TRBJ1-4): EAGVVQSPRYKIIEKKQPVAFWCNPISGHNTLYWYLQNLGQGPELLIRYENEEAVDDSQLPKDRFSAERLKGVDSTLKIQPAELGDSAVYLCASSLSAVEKLFFGSGTQLSVL.

This CDR3 reads CASSSLGGSLHF. In DNA form, the CDR3 reads TGTGCCAGCAGCTCTCTGGGGGGGTCCCTCCACTTT. V and J are TRBV7-8 and TRBJ1-6, with D tentatively TRBD1 (5 bases). Between the trimmed V and J ends, which lost 4 bases and 14 bases, there was a span of 12 bases. The CDR3 sequence is 12 residues long. Germline V gene lookup returns CDR1 SGHVS and CDR2 FQNEAQ. The full variable domain, in which reference TRBV7-8 and TRBJ1-6 provide the parts outside the CDR3, is GAGVSQSPRYKVAKRGQDVALRCDPISGHVSLFWYQQALGQGPEFLTYFQNEAQLDKSGLPSDRFFAERPEGSVSTLKIQRTQQEDSAVYLCASSSLGGSLHFGNGTRLTVT.

J is TRBJ2-1 and V is TRBV2, with 7 bases that match TRBD2. Germline trimming cut 5 bases from V and 15 bases from J; bases unmatched to any gene: 13. Germline V gene lookup returns CDR1 SNHLY and CDR2 FYNNEI. CDR3 length equals 13 residues. CDR3 in DNA: TGTGCCAGCAGTCGACTAGCAGACCCCTTTCTGTTCTTC. This sequence encodes CASSRLADPFLFF. The variable domain in full, completed from reference TRBV2 and TRBJ2-1, reads EPEVTQTPSHQVTQMGQEVILRCVPISNHLYFYWYRQILGQKVEFLVSFYNNEISEKSEIFDDQFSVERPDGSNFTLKIRSTKLEDSAMYFCASSRLADPFLFFGPGTRLTVL.

J is TRBJ2-1 and V is TRBV27; 13 nucleotides agree with TRBD2. In germline, CDR1 is MNHEY, CDR2 SMNVEV (reference sequence). The V segment lost 5 bases and the J segment 7 bases; nucleotides outside the gene matches: 8. The CDR3 sequence is 16 residues long. The CDR3 spells CASSLAGTSGKNEQFF. DNA for the CDR3: TGTGCCAGCAGTCTAGCTGGGACTAGCGGGAAAAATGAGCAGTTCTTC.

This chain connects TRBV4-3 to TRBJ1-1, with TRBD1 as a possible D gene (5 bases). V lost 3 bases and J 4 bases, leaving 9 bases between the germline ends. The CDR3 spans 13 residues. CDR1 is LGHNA, CDR2 YSLEER, per germline. The CDR3 DNA follows: TGCGCCAGCAGCCAGGAGACAGTCACTGAAGCTTTCTTT. Translation gives CASSQETVTEAFF.

This clone was picked up a small number of times. This rearrangement joins TRBV9 to TRBJ2-7, with TRBD2 matching 10 bases. The CDR3 loop spans 14 amino acids. V shed 4 bases, J shed 5 bases, and the junction held 6 bases outside the gene matches. Germline CDR1 is SGDLS and CDR2 is YYNGEE. CDR3 in amino acids: CASSTSGTYDEQYF. CDR3 sequence (DNA): TGTGCCAGCAGCACTAGCGGGACCTATGACGAGCAGTACTTC. Using reference TRBV9 and TRBJ2-7 for the parts outside the CDR3, the full variable domain is DSGVTQTPKHLITATGQRVTLRCSPRSGDLSVYWYQQSLDQGLQFLIQYYNGEERAKGNILERFSAQQFPDLHSELNLSSLELGDSALYFCASSTSGTYDEQYFGPGTRLTVT.

A word on this clone: The same CDR3 arises from other DNA sequences in this sample as well. The gene calls are TRBV24-1 and TRBJ2-1, with 7 bases identical to TRBD1. This CDR3 has 15 residues. J lost 2 bases, V lost 4 bases, and 4 bases had no gene match. The germline gives CDR1 KGHDR, CDR2 SFDVKD. The CDR3 protein is CATSDRQGAYNEQFF. The CDR3 bases are TGTGCCACCAGTGACAGACAGGGTGCCTACAATGAGCAGTTCTTC.

The chain is built from TRBV24-1 and TRBJ2-5; D is perhaps TRBD2 (7 bases). Germline lookup yields CDR1 KGHDR and CDR2 SFDVKD. V lost 9 bases and J 5 bases, leaving 21 bases between the germline ends. The CDR3 contains 15 residues. Here the CDR3 reads CATSTTGGRAETQYF. CDR3 bases: TGTGCCACCTCCACTACGGGGGGCAGGGCGGAGACCCAGTACTTC.

Worth noting for this clone: Other DNA sequences of this sample code for an identical CDR3. The V and J genes are TRBV7-8 and TRBJ2-5; possibly TRBD2 for D (6 bases). From germline, CDR1 is SGHVS and CDR2 FQNEAQ. Trimming took 3 bases from V and 2 from J, leaving 10 bases between them. The CDR3 contains 14 residues. CDR3 amino acids: CASSLGGSQETQYF. In DNA, the CDR3 is TGTGCCAGCAGCTTGGGAGGCTCTCAAGAGACCCAGTACTTC. Together with reference TRBV7-8 and TRBJ2-5, the CDR3 gives the full variable domain: GAGVSQSPRYKVAKRGQDVALRCDPISGHVSLFWYQQALGQGPEFLTYFQNEAQLDKSGLPSDRFFAERPEGSVSTLKIQRTQQEDSAVYLCASSLGGSQETQYFGPGTRLLVL.